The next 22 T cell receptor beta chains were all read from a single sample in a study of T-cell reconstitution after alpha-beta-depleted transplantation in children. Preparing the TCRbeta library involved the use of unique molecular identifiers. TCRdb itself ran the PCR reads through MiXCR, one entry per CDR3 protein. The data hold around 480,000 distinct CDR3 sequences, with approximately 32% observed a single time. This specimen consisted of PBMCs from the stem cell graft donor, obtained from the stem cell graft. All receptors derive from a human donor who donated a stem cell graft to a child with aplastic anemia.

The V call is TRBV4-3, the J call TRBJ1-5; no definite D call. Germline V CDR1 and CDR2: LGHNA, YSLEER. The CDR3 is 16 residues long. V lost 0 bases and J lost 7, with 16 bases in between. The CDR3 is CASSQDILGGRQPQHF. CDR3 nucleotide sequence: TGCGCCAGCAGCCAAGATATCCTAGGAGGTCGACAGCCCCAGCATTTT.

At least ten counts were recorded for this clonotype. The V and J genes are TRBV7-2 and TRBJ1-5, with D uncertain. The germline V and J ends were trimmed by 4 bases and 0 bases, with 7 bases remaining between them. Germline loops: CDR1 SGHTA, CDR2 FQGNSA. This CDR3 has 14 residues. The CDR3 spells CASSWDHSNQPQHF. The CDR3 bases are TGTGCCAGCAGCTGGGATCATAGCAATCAGCCCCAGCATTTT.

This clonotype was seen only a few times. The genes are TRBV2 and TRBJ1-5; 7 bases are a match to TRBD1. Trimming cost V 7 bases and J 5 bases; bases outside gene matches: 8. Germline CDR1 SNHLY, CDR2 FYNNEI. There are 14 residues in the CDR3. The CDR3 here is CASKIDREHQPQHF. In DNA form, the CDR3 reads TGTGCCAGCAAGATTGACAGGGAACATCAGCCCCAGCATTTT.

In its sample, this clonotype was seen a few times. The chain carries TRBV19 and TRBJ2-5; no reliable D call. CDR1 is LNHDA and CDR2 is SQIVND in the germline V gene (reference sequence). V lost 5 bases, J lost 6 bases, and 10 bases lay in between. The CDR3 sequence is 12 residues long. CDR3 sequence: CASSPGLKTQYF. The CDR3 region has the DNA TGTGCCAGTAGTCCCGGATTGAAGACCCAGTACTTC.

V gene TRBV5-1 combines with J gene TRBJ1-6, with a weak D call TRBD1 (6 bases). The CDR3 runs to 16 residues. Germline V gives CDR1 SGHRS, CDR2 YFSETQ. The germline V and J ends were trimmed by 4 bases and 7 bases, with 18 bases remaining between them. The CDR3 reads CASSPGPTGTNSPLHF. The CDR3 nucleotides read TGCGCCAGCAGCCCGGGACCCACAGGGACCAATTCACCCCTCCACTTT.

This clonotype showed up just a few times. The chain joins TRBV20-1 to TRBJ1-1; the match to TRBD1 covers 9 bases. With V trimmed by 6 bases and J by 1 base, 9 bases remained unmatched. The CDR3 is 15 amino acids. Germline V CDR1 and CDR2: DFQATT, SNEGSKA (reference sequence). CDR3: CSASGTGNWNTEAFF. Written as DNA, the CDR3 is TGCAGTGCAAGTGGGACAGGGAACTGGAACACTGAAGCTTTCTTT.

For the CDR3, the DNA is TGTGCCAGCAGTTCCTACAGGGCCCCAAATGAAAAACTGTTTTTT. Translation gives CASSSYRAPNEKLFF. The chain recombines TRBV28 with TRBJ1-4; tentatively, D is TRBD1 (6 bases). Trimming shortened V by 4 bases and J by 5 bases, and 14 bases separated the two germline ends. There are 15 residues in the CDR3. Germline V gene sequence: CDR1 MDHEN, CDR2 SYDVKM.

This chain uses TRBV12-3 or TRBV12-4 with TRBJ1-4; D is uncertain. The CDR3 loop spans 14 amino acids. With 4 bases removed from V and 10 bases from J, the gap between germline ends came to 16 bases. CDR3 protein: CASSSGLWLGKLFF. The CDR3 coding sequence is TGTGCCAGCAGTTCTGGACTTTGGTTGGGAAAACTGTTTTTT.

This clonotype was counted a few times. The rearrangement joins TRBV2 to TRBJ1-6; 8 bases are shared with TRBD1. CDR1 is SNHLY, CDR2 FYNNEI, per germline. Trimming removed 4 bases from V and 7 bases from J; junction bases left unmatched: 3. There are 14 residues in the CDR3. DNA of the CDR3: TGTGCCAGCAGTGCCCGACAGGGGAATTCACCCCTCCACTTT. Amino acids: CASSARQGNSPLHF.

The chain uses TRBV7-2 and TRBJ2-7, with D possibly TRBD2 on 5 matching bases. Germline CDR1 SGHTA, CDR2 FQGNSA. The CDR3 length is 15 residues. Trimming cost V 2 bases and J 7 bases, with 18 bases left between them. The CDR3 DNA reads TGTGCCAGCAGCTTAACGGCGGCTATGACGGGGGAGCAGTACTTC. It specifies CASSLTAAMTGEQYF.

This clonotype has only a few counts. CDR3 coding DNA: TGTGCCAGCAGCTTAGTAGGGGGGATGGGGAACACTGAAGCTTTCTTT. Its protein product is CASSLVGGMGNTEAFF. This sequence joins TRBV7-2 and TRBJ1-1; tentatively, D is TRBD1 (6 bases). V was trimmed by 1 base and J by 1 base, leaving 13 bases between them. The CDR3 has 16 amino acids. In germline, CDR1 is SGHTA, CDR2 FQGNSA.

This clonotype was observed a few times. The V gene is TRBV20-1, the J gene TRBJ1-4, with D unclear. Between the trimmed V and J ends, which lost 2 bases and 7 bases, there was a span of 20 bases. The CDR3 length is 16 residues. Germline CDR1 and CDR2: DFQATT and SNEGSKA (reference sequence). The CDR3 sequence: CSARLGGGGWREKLFF. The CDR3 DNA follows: TGCAGTGCTAGACTTGGCGGTGGAGGATGGCGTGAAAAACTGTTTTTT.

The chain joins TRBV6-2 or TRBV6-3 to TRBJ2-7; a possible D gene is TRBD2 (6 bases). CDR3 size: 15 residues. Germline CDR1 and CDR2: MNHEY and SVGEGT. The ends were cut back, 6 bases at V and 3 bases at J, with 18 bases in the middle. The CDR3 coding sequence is TGTGCCAGCAGAGAGGCGAGCGGGCCCTACTACGAGCAGTACTTC. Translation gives CASREASGPYYEQYF.

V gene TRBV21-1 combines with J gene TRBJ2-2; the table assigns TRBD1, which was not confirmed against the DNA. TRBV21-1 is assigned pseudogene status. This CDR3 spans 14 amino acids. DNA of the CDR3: TGTGCCAGCAGCAAAGAGCAGGGGGCCGGGGAGCTGTTTTTT. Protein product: CASSKEQGAGELFF.

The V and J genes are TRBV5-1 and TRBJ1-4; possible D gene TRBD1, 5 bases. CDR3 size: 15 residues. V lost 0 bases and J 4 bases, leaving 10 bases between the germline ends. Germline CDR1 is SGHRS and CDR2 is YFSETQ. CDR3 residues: CASSLEGARNEKLFF. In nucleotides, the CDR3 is TGCGCCAGCAGCTTGGAAGGGGCACGTAATGAAAAACTGTTTTTT.

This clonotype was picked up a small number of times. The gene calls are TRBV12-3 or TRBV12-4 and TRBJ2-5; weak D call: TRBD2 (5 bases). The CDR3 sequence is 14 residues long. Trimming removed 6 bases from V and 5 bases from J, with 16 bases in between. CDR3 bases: TGTGCCAGCAGCATATCGGGGTTAGGGGAGACCCAGTACTTC. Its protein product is CASSISGLGETQYF.

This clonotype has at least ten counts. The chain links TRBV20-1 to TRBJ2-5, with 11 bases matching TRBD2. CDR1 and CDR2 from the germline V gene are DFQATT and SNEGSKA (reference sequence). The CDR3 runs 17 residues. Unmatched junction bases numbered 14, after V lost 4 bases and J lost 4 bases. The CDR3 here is CSAKGTELAGVSETQYF. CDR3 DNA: TGCAGTGCTAAGGGAACGGAACTAGCGGGAGTGTCAGAGACCCAGTACTTC.

CDR3 protein: CCARPRGLAGSTDTQYF. CDR3 in DNA: TGCTGCGCTAGACCCAGGGGACTAGCGGGAAGCACAGATACGCAGTATTTT. The chain is built from TRBV20-1 and TRBJ2-3, with 13 positions matching TRBD2. Germline V gene sequence: CDR1 DFQATT, CDR2 SNEGSKA (reference sequence). This CDR3 is 17 amino acids long.

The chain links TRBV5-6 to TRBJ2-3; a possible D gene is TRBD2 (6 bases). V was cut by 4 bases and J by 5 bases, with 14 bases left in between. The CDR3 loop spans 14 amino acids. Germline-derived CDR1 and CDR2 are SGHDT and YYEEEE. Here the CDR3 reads CASSRTSEGDTQYF. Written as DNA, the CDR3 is TGTGCCAGCAGCAGGACTTCGGAGGGAGATACGCAGTATTTT.

The CDR3 region has the DNA TGTGCCATCAGTGAATTCGGGGGGCGGAACACTGAAGCTTTCTTT. Amino acid sequence: CAISEFGGRNTEAFF. The chain uses TRBV10-3 and TRBJ1-1; D might be TRBD1 (6 bases). V lost 3 bases, J lost 1 base, and 12 bases lay in between. This CDR3 has 15 amino acids. Germline V gene lookup returns CDR1 ENHRY and CDR2 SYGVKD.

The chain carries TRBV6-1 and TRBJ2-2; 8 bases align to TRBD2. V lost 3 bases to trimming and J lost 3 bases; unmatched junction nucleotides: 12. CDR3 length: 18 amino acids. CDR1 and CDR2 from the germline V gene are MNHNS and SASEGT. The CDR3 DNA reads TGTGCCAGCAGTGATCCGGGGGTAGCGGGACCCGACACCGGGGAGCTGTTTTTT. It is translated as CASSDPGVAGPDTGELFF.

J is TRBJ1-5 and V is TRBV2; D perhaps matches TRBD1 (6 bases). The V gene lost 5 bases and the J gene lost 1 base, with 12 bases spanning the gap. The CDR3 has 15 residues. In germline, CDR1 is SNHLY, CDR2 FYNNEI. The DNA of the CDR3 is TGTGCCAGCAGTTCCAGGGGAGAGAGCAATCAGCCCCAGCATTTT. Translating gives CASSSRGESNQPQHF.